The source of this T cell receptor (beta chain) is a study of shared T cell receptors in the human thymus. The V segment lost 7 bases and the J segment 5 bases; nucleotides outside the gene matches: 17. CDR1 and CDR2 (germline): SGHDT, YYEEEE. The length of the CDR3 is 16 residues. The assay was immunoSEQ multiplex PCR, and TCRdb's table has in-frame clones only and misses some. Here the sample spans hundreds of thousands of clones, roughly 88% being singletons. Separately, the same data were catalogued under a study of human thymus T cells. That publication notes: Having corrective surgery for congenital heart defects, healthy Finnish infants were the ones who donated. Thymus tissue for the work was resected from patients undergoing corrective heart surgery. Thymic and blood repertoires appeared to show biased V and J gene usage.

Sequencing was performed on thymocytes. This receptor was taken from a boy younger than two with a congenital heart defect. The V gene is TRBV5-6, the J gene TRBJ2-5; the match to TRBD2 covers 7 bases. The CDR3 spells CASGRRWGGAGETQYF. In nucleotides, the CDR3 is TGTGCCAGCGGCCGGAGATGGGGCGGAGCGGGGGAGACCCAGTACTTC.